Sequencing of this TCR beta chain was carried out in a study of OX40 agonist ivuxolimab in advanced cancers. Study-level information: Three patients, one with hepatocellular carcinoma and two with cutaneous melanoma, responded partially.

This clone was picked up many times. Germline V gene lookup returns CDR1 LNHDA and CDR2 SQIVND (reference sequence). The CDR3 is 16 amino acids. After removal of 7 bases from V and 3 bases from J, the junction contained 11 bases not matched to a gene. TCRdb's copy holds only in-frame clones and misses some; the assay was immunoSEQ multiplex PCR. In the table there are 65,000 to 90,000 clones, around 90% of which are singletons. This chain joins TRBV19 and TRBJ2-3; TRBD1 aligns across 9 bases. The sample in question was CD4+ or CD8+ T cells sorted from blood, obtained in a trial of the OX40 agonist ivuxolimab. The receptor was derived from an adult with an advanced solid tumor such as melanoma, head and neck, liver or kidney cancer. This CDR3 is CASTPTGGGGTDTQYF. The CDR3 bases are TGTGCCAGTACCCCAACAGGGGGCGGAGGTACAGATACGCAGTATTTT.